A single sample gave rise to the 21 T cell receptor beta chains below, sequenced in a study of OX40 agonist ivuxolimab in advanced cancers. Repertoires were generated with immunoSEQ multiplex PCR, while TCRdb's copy carries only in-frame clones and drops some. The sample lists 65,000 to 80,000 clones, roughly nine tenths occurring once. Sequenced here: CD4+ or CD8+ T cells sorted from blood, sampled in a trial of the OX40 agonist ivuxolimab. These receptors all come from an adult with an advanced solid tumor such as melanoma, head and neck, liver or kidney cancer.

The V gene is TRBV7-9, the J gene TRBJ2-3; 11 bases are shared with TRBD2. The CDR3 is 17 residues long. Germline CDR1 reads SEHNR; CDR2 reads FQNEAQ (reference sequence). V was pared by 5 bases and J by 0 bases, with 7 bases of the junction left unmatched. In DNA, the CDR3 is TGTGCCAGCAGCCCCGGGACTAGCGGCACTAGCACAGATACGCAGTATTTT. It codes for CASSPGTSGTSTDTQYF.

This chain links TRBV4-3 with TRBJ2-5; 7 nucleotides match TRBD2. After removal of 1 base from V and 4 bases from J, the junction contained 9 bases not matched to a gene. The V gene's germline CDR1 is LGHNA and CDR2 YSLEER. The CDR3 loop spans 16 amino acids. CDR3 residues: CASSQGDSGLGETQYF. The CDR3 nucleotides are TGCGCCAGCAGCCAAGGTGATAGCGGGCTAGGAGAGACCCAGTACTTC.

J is TRBJ2-1 and V is TRBV7-9, with D hard to call. Germline-derived CDR1 and CDR2 are SEHNR and FQNEAQ (reference sequence). The CDR3 runs to 12 residues. V dropped 3 bases and J dropped 9 bases, with 9 bases sitting between them. CDR3 in amino acids: CASSFAPVEQFF. CDR3 nucleotides: TGTGCCAGCAGCTTTGCCCCGGTTGAGCAGTTCTTC. The full variable domain, in which reference TRBV7-9 and TRBJ2-1 provide the parts outside the CDR3, is DTGVSQNPRHKITKRGQNVTFRCDPISEHNRLYWYRQTLGQGPEFLTYFQNEAQLEKSRLLSDRFSAERPKGSFSTLEIQRTEQGDSAMYLCASSFAPVEQFFGPGTRLTVL.

The rearrangement joins TRBV7-6 to TRBJ2-5; D not resolved. Germline values: CDR1 SGHVS, CDR2 FNYEAQ. V lost 1 base and J lost 5, with 8 bases in between. This CDR3 contains 13 residues. The CDR3 coding sequence is TGTGCCAGCAGCTTAGATAAGGAGGAGACCCAGTACTTC. Its protein is CASSLDKEETQYF.

To note about this clone: Relative to the germline gene, one junction end is altered; a read error may explain this. Other DNA sequences in the sample encode the same CDR3. The CDR3 coding sequence is TGTGCCTGGAGCGGGCTTCGCAATCAGCCCCAACATTTT. Residues: CAWSGLRNQPQHF. The V gene is TRBV30, the J gene TRBJ1-5, with D unresolved. The CDR3 totals 13 residues. Germline CDR1 is GTSNPN and CDR2 is SVGIG (reference sequence).

This chain joins TRBV19 and TRBJ1-4; possibly TRBD1 for D (5 bases). Germline V lookup: CDR1 LNHDA, CDR2 SQIVND (reference sequence). CDR3 size: 14 residues. V was trimmed by 7 bases and J by 4 bases, leaving 13 bases between them. CDR3 sequence reads: CASNPPGGNEKLFF. For the CDR3, the DNA is TGTGCCAGTAACCCCCCGGGGGGTAATGAAAAACTGTTTTTT.

V usage is TRBV19 and J usage is TRBJ2-1; D assignment may be TRBD1 or TRBD2 (5 bases each). The CDR3 totals 13 residues. Trimming removed 11 bases at V and 2 bases at J, with 13 bases between. Per germline, CDR1 LNHDA and CDR2 SQIVND (reference sequence). The CDR3 is CACRDPTYNEQFF. The DNA of the CDR3 is TGTGCCTGCCGGGACCCCACCTACAATGAGCAGTTCTTC.

The chain has TRBV28 and TRBJ1-1, with no clear D. CDR3 size: 13 residues. V lost 1 base, J lost 3 bases, and 6 bases lay in between. Germline CDR1 MDHEN, CDR2 SYDVKM. The CDR3 DNA is TGTGCCAGCAGTTTATCCCCTGACACTGAAGCTTTCTTT. Its translation is CASSLSPDTEAFF.

V usage is TRBV7-4 and J usage is TRBJ2-1; D may correspond to TRBD1 or TRBD2 (5 bases each). Trimming left V 4 bases short and J 0 bases short, with 13 bases between. The CDR3 has 16 residues. Germline CDR1 SGHVT, CDR2 SQSDAQ. The DNA for the CDR3 is TGTGCCAGCAGCTATCGGGGCCTTGGCTCCTACAATGAGCAGTTCTTC. Translation: CASSYRGLGSYNEQFF.

The CDR3 here is CASSERTLGAEPQHF. The CDR3 DNA follows: TGCGCCAGCAGTGAGCGAACTCTAGGTGCGGAGCCCCAGCATTTT. The chain is built from TRBV10-2 and TRBJ1-5, with D unclear. The CDR3 covers 15 residues. V was trimmed by 2 bases and J by 8 bases, leaving 16 bases between them. Germline assignment: CDR1 WSHSY and CDR2 SAAADI.

This rearrangement joins TRBV28 to TRBJ2-1; TRBD2 matches 10 bases. The germline V gene encodes CDR1 MDHEN and CDR2 SYDVKM. Trimming removed 2 bases from V and 4 bases from J; junction bases left unmatched: 2. This CDR3 has 15 residues. CDR3 nucleotide sequence: TGTGCCAGCAGTTTAAGCGGGAGGGAATACAATGAGCAGTTCTTC. Its protein product is CASSLSGREYNEQFF.

The V gene is TRBV4-3, the J gene TRBJ1-1; D remains ambiguous. The CDR3 totals 15 residues. Germline CDR1 is LGHNA and CDR2 is YSLEER. The V and J ends lost 0 bases and 5 bases respectively, with 13 bases between them. The CDR3 reads CASSQDRAGFTEAFF. The CDR3 bases are TGCGCCAGCAGCCAAGATAGGGCAGGCTTTACTGAAGCTTTCTTT.

V gene TRBV11-2 combines with J gene TRBJ2-7, with a possible D match to TRBD2 (6 bases). This CDR3 is built from 17 residues. Trimming removed 3 bases from V and 2 bases from J, with 20 bases in between. Germline lookup yields CDR1 SGHAT and CDR2 FQNNGV. The CDR3 loop is CASSFHPGSGRPYEQYF. In nucleotides, the CDR3 is TGTGCCAGCAGCTTTCATCCCGGTAGCGGTCGGCCCTACGAGCAGTACTTC.

V usage is TRBV27 and J usage is TRBJ2-7; D call uncertain. The V gene's germline CDR1 is MNHEY and CDR2 SMNVEV (reference sequence). The CDR3 has 15 amino acids. Trimming removed 5 bases from V and 0 bases from J, with 14 bases in between. CDR3 amino acids: CASSVEDGPSYEQYF. The CDR3 DNA follows: TGTGCCAGCAGTGTCGAGGACGGGCCCTCCTACGAGCAGTACTTC.

The chain uses TRBV11-2 and TRBJ2-7; 7 positions agree with TRBD1. Germline CDR1 reads SGHAT; CDR2 reads FQNNGV. Trimming removed 1 base from V and 3 bases from J; junction bases left unmatched: 3. The CDR3 has 14 residues. CDR3 in DNA: TGTGCCAGCAGCTTAGGGGACAGAGTCTACGAGCAGTACTTC. Its protein is CASSLGDRVYEQYF.

This chain joins TRBV4-3 and TRBJ2-1; D not resolved. The CDR3 is made up of 15 amino acids. V was clipped by 1 base and J by 0 bases, with 7 bases between them. CDR1 and CDR2 from the germline V gene are LGHNA and YSLEER. The CDR3 loop is CASSQAKSSYNEQFF. The CDR3 DNA sequence: TGCGCCAGCAGCCAAGCAAAGAGCTCCTACAATGAGCAGTTCTTC.

The J gene is TRBJ1-2, the V gene TRBV27; D call uncertain. This CDR3 comprises 15 residues. CDR1 MNHEY and CDR2 SMNVEV come from the germline V gene (reference sequence). V lost 0 bases, J lost 4 bases, and 12 bases lay in between. The CDR3 sequence is CASSLSGQAAYGYTF. The CDR3 DNA sequence: TGTGCCAGCAGTTTATCTGGGCAGGCGGCCTATGGCTACACCTTC.

There are a few counts of this clone. The chain links TRBV2 to TRBJ1-1; possible D gene TRBD1, 5 bases. V lost 6 bases and J 6 bases, leaving 11 bases between the germline ends. The CDR3 runs 12 residues. Germline CDR1 SNHLY, CDR2 FYNNEI. CDR3 sequence (DNA): TGTGCCAGCAGAGGCCAGGGACCTGAAGCTTTCTTT. Encoded protein: CASRGQGPEAFF.

The CDR3 protein is CAWSMGIGQQEYF. DNA for the CDR3: TGTGCCTGGTCAATGGGCATTGGACAACAAGAGTACTTC. The chain uses TRBV30 and TRBJ2-7; D might be TRBD1 (5 bases). This CDR3 is built from 13 residues. Germline V gene data show CDR1 as GTSNPN and CDR2 as SVGIG (reference sequence). V lost 5 bases, J lost 11 bases, and 22 bases lay in between.

This rearrangement joins TRBV9 to TRBJ2-1; tentatively, D is TRBD2 (6 bases). The ends were cut back, 4 bases at V and 10 bases at J, with 18 bases in the middle. CDR3 size: 14 residues. Germline V lookup: CDR1 SGDLS, CDR2 YYNGEE. CDR3 DNA: TGTGCCAGCAGCCTCCGGGAGCCTGGAGGAGAGCAGTTCTTC. Its translation is CASSLREPGGEQFF.

This chain connects TRBV6-1 to TRBJ2-3; no clear D gene. Germline V gene lookup returns CDR1 MNHNS and CDR2 SASEGT. This CDR3 comprises 15 residues. Trimming stripped 1 base from V and 2 bases from J, with 10 bases between. CDR3: CASSEGFPDTDTQYF. In nucleotides, the CDR3 is TGTGCCAGCAGTGAAGGATTCCCCGACACAGATACGCAGTATTTT.